A single sample gave rise to the 7 T cell receptor beta chains below, sequenced in a study of human T cells and chemical hapten exposure. Each CDR3 protein is one row after TCRdb ran MiXCR on the RACE reads. The repertoire consists of around 380,000 distinct CDR3 sequences, with about 5.4% occurring once and the leading ten covering about 8.7%. Time point denoted: pre-sensitization, week 0. Treatment noted: therapeutic diphenylcyclopropenone sensitization with weekly scalp DPC. Specimen: whole blood, collected in connection with sensitization to the hapten diphenylcyclopropenone (DPC). The receptors were sampled from a woman aged 18 to 35 with alopecia areata. Some clones in this sample may be carry-over from other donors' samples.

This clonotype occurred a few times. The chain combines TRBV27 with TRBJ2-2; 10 nucleotides match TRBD1. The V gene end was trimmed by 8 bases and the J gene end by 5 bases; junction bases not matched to a gene: 5. Per the germline V gene, CDR1 is MNHEY and CDR2 is SMNVEV (reference sequence). CDR3 length: 14 amino acids. For the CDR3, the DNA is TGTGCCAGCTCTTGGACAGGGGGGACCGGGGAGCTGTTTTTT. Translating gives CASSWTGGTGELFF.

This clonotype was observed a few times. The rearrangement links TRBV3-1 to TRBJ2-7, with D unclear. V dropped 1 base and J dropped 6 bases, with 13 bases sitting between them. This CDR3 has 14 amino acids. The germline gives CDR1 LGHDT, CDR2 YNNKEL (reference sequence). CDR3 coding DNA: TGTGCCAGCAGCCAAGGGTTTAGGCCTTCCGAGCAGTACTTC. Translating it yields CASSQGFRPSEQYF.

The chain is built from TRBV2 and TRBJ1-2, with a possible D match to TRBD1 (5 bases). The V and J ends lost 4 bases and 0 bases respectively, with 9 bases between them. There are 14 residues in the CDR3. Looked up from germline, CDR1 is SNHLY and CDR2 is FYNNEI. CDR3 DNA: TGTGCCAGCAGTGGGACAAGAACTAACTATGGCTACACCTTC. Translated, it gives CASSGTRTNYGYTF.

The table lists this clonotype with a few counts. The CDR3 DNA sequence: TGTGCCAGCAGCTTAAATAGGCAGCGCAATCAGCCCCAGCATTTT. Encoded protein: CASSLNRQRNQPQHF. V gene TRBV7-2 combines with J gene TRBJ1-5; unclear D gene. The V gene lost 2 bases and the J gene lost 2 bases, with 10 bases spanning the gap. The V gene's germline CDR1 is SGHTA and CDR2 FQGNSA. This CDR3 has 15 residues. The full variable domain, its missing parts supplied by reference TRBV7-2 and TRBJ1-5, is GAGVSQSPSNKVTEKGKDVELRCDPISGHTALYWYRQSLGQGLEFLIYFQGNSAPDKSGLPSDRFSAERTGGSVSTLTIQRTQQEDSAVYLCASSLNRQRNQPQHFGDGTRLSIL.

This rearrangement joins TRBV28 to TRBJ1-2; D is perhaps TRBD1 (6 bases). The germline V and J ends were trimmed by 5 bases and 0 bases, with 10 bases remaining between them. Germline values: CDR1 MDHEN, CDR2 SYDVKM. The CDR3 extends over 14 amino acids. The CDR3 region has the DNA TGTGCCAGCAGTCCGGACAGTACTAACTATGGCTACACCTTC. Residues: CASSPDSTNYGYTF.

This clonotype appeared many times. The rearrangement links TRBV4-3 to TRBJ2-7; 11 bases map to TRBD1. This CDR3 contains 16 residues. The V gene end was trimmed by 1 base and the J gene end by 6 bases; junction bases not matched to a gene: 8. CDR1 is LGHNA and CDR2 is YSLEER in the germline V gene. The CDR3 spells CASSQGMDRGPSEQYF. The CDR3 DNA follows: TGCGCCAGCAGCCAAGGAATGGACAGGGGGCCCTCCGAGCAGTACTTC.

The chain combines TRBV27 with TRBJ2-3; D is possibly TRBD2 (5 bases). This CDR3 is built from 13 residues. V dropped 7 bases and J dropped 7 bases, with 15 bases sitting between them. CDR1 is MNHEY, CDR2 SMNVEV, per germline (reference sequence). Written as DNA, the CDR3 is TGTGCCAGCAAATCGAACGGGGATAATACGCAGTATTTT. It yields the protein CASKSNGDNTQYF.